Each of the 21 T cell receptor beta chains below was sequenced from the same sample in a study of read filtering for tumor transcriptome and immune sequencing. From approximately 400 ng of RNA, a library with molecular barcoded alpha/delta and beta/gamma adaptors was made. TCRdb re-analysed the reads in MiXCR, keeping a single row per CDR3 protein. The sample has 50,000 to 65,000 distinct CDR3 sequences, roughly a fifth seen once. Sample: a population of CD138-negative cells sorted from bone marrow. The origin of the receptors is a donor aged 40 or older with multiple myeloma.

This clonotype was observed at least ten times. This chain uses TRBV20-1 with TRBJ1-4; D is perhaps TRBD1 (6 bases). V lost 5 bases and J lost 7, with 14 bases in between. This CDR3 contains 13 residues. Germline values: CDR1 DFQATT, CDR2 SNEGSKA (reference sequence). The CDR3 DNA reads TGCAGTGCTGGGGGGGGCATGGGTGAAAAACTGTTTTTT. Protein product: CSAGGGMGEKLFF.

In this sample, this clonotype turned up many times. The CDR3 DNA is TGTGCCAGCAGCTCCCTAACTAGCCACCCACACAATGAGCAGTTCTTC. This encodes CASSSLTSHPHNEQFF. The chain couples TRBV7-2 to TRBJ2-1, with D possibly matching TRBD2 (6 bases). Germline lookup yields CDR1 SGHTA and CDR2 FQGNSA. V was pared by 4 bases and J by 5 bases, with 18 bases between. CDR3 length equals 16 residues.

A few counts support this clonotype. The V gene is TRBV11-2, the J gene TRBJ2-1; D is undetermined. The CDR3 totals 14 residues. V was pared by 1 base and J by 0 bases, with 4 bases between. CDR1 and CDR2 from the germline V gene are SGHAT and FQNNGV. The CDR3 reads CASSLAPSYNEQFF. The CDR3 bases are TGTGCCAGCAGCTTAGCTCCCTCCTACAATGAGCAGTTCTTC.

In this sample, this clonotype turned up many times. The V and J genes are TRBV5-1 and TRBJ2-3, with 7 positions matching TRBD1. Germline assignment: CDR1 SGHRS and CDR2 YFSETQ. Trimming at V came to 4 bases and at J to 2 bases, leaving 4 bases not matched to a gene. This CDR3 spans 14 amino acids. Here the CDR3 reads CASSTDRTTDTQYF. The CDR3, as DNA: TGCGCCAGCAGCACGGACAGGACCACAGATACGCAGTATTTT.

This clonotype was seen at least ten times. This sequence joins TRBV30 and TRBJ1-1; TRBD1 matches 7 bases. J was trimmed by 2 bases and V by 2 bases; bases with no gene match: 5. CDR1 and CDR2 (germline): GTSNPN, SVGIG (reference sequence). The CDR3 sequence is 14 residues long. The CDR3 here is CAWSPGTANTEAFF. CDR3 DNA: TGTGCCTGGAGTCCGGGGACAGCCAACACTGAAGCTTTCTTT.

About this clonotype: Germline and junction disagree at one end, which may indicate a read error. This chain joins TRBV5-1 and TRBJ2-1, with D possibly TRBD2 on 7 matching bases. The CDR3 has 14 residues. Germline V lookup: CDR1 SGHRS, CDR2 YFSETQ. CDR3 sequence (DNA): TGCGCCTGCAGCGAGGGGGGGAGCTCCTACGAGCAGTTCTTC. It codes for CACSEGGSSYEQFF.

The sample holds many counts of this clonotype. The CDR3 coding sequence is TGCGCCAGCAGCCGATCAAGGACTAGCGCAAACAATGAGCAGTTCTTC. It codes for CASSRSRTSANNEQFF. This chain connects TRBV4-1 to TRBJ2-1; 9 bases agree with TRBD2. The germline V gene has CDR1 MGHRA and CDR2 YSYEKL. This CDR3 has 16 residues. J gave up 5 bases and V 4 bases, and 9 bases lay outside the gene matches.

The chain has TRBV6-6 and TRBJ2-7; 7 bases align to TRBD1. Germline V gives CDR1 MNHNY, CDR2 SVGAGI (reference sequence). V lost 6 bases to trimming and J lost 3 bases; unmatched junction nucleotides: 8. The CDR3 is 14 amino acids. This chain's CDR3 is CASRLAGTVYEQYF. The CDR3 DNA reads TGTGCCAGCAGGTTGGCAGGGACAGTCTACGAGCAGTACTTC.

This clonotype appeared once. This is likely a read error, given that the CDR3 carries no conserved phenylalanine or tryptophan at its end. The chain links TRBV4-1 to TRBJ2-1, with TRBD2 identical over 13 bases. After removal of 4 bases from V and 6 bases from J, the junction contained 6 bases not matched to a gene. The CDR3 has 16 amino acids. Germline CDR1 and CDR2: MGHRA and YSYEKL. DNA for the CDR3: TGCGCCAGCAGCCGGGACGGACTAGCGGGAGCCAATGAGCAGTTCTAC. It codes for CASSRDGLAGANEQFY.

Ten or more counts support this clonotype. The gene calls are TRBV29-1 and TRBJ2-1; possibly TRBD1 or TRBD2 for D (5 bases each). The germline CDR1 and CDR2 sequences are SQVTM and ANQGSEA. This CDR3 has 12 amino acids. V shed 4 bases and J shed 7 bases, with 11 bases lying between them. This chain's CDR3 is CSVARGSNEQFF. The CDR3 DNA follows: TGCAGCGTTGCTCGGGGCTCTAATGAGCAGTTCTTC.

This clonotype showed up many times. This chain connects TRBV28 to TRBJ1-4, with 10 bases aligning to TRBD1. The length of the CDR3 is 16 residues. Germline CDR1 and CDR2: MDHEN and SYDVKM. The V gene end was trimmed by 5 bases and the J gene end by 10 bases; junction bases not matched to a gene: 13. CDR3 DNA: TGTGCCAGCAGTCTTCTTCCCGGGACAGGGGCTGCAAAACTGTTTTTT. Translation: CASSLLPGTGAAKLFF.

This clonotype was recorded many times. The V gene is TRBV10-3, the J gene TRBJ2-7; the D is unclear. V lost 0 bases and J 6 bases, leaving 6 bases between the germline ends. Germline V CDR1 and CDR2: ENHRY, SYGVKD. This CDR3 contains 12 residues. The CDR3 here is CAISESVGEQYF. The CDR3 DNA sequence: TGTGCCATCAGTGAGTCAGTGGGCGAGCAGTACTTC.

Remarks on this clonotype: A much bigger clone sits one base away, suggesting this may be a read error. V is TRBV11-1 and J is TRBJ2-1; 14 bases are a match to TRBD2. CDR3 size: 15 residues. The V and J ends lost 2 bases and 8 bases, in that order; junction bases with no gene match: 2. Germline V gives CDR1 SGHAT, CDR2 FQDESV (reference sequence). CDR3 residues: CASSLRGLAGDEQFF. The CDR3 nucleotides are TGTGCCAGCAGCTTAAGGGGACTAGCGGGAGATGAGCAGTTCTTC.

Ten or more counts support this clonotype. The chain carries TRBV2 and TRBJ2-2, with a weak D call TRBD2 (7 bases). Trimming shortened V by 6 bases and J by 2 bases, and 10 bases separated the two germline ends. The CDR3 runs to 14 residues. Germline V gene lookup returns CDR1 SNHLY and CDR2 FYNNEI. The CDR3 DNA is TGTGCCAGCAGGGGGGGGGCCAACACCGGGGAGCTGTTTTTT. Encoded protein: CASRGGANTGELFF.

This clonotype is labeled as medium-sized (0.01 to 0.1%). The chain links TRBV7-2 to TRBJ2-2, with D uncertain. The CDR3 runs to 16 residues. The germline gives CDR1 SGHTA, CDR2 FQGNSA. Trimming removed 5 bases from V and 3 bases from J, with 16 bases in between. CDR3 coding DNA: TGTGCCAGCAGCCTAGATCACGCTAGGGACACCGGGGAGCTGTTTTTT. Translation gives CASSLDHARDTGELFF.

This clonotype was seen at least ten times. This chain uses TRBV5-1 with TRBJ2-5, with TRBD1 as a possible D gene (6 bases). Germline lookup yields CDR1 SGHRS and CDR2 YFSETQ. The CDR3 runs to 15 residues. V was shortened by 4 bases and J by 2 bases, with 15 bases between the two germline ends. CDR3 sequence (DNA): TGCGCCAGCAGCCCCCTCCAGGGGCCTCAAGAGACCCAGTACTTC. Residues: CASSPLQGPQETQYF.

Worth noting for this clonotype: A much larger clone lies one base from this, so it may be a read error. The CDR3 does not end in the conserved phenylalanine or tryptophan, so this is likely a read error. V is TRBV9 and J is TRBJ2-1, with D uncertain. V lost 0 bases and J lost 8, with 9 bases in between. The germline V gene has CDR1 SGDLS and CDR2 YYNGEE. CDR3 size: 13 residues. In DNA, the CDR3 is TGTGCCAGCAGCGTAGGTCTCGTCGATGAGCAGTTCTCC. This sequence encodes CASSVGLVDEQFS.

V usage is TRBV7-9 and J usage is TRBJ2-3; 9 nucleotides agree with TRBD1. The closer fit of TRBJ1-5 to the DNA end suggests the J call may be wrong. The V gene's germline CDR1 is SEHNR and CDR2 FQNEAQ (reference sequence). The CDR3 has 17 residues. The CDR3 DNA reads as TGTGCCAGCAGCCCGGTTGGACAGGGGAAGAGTATGGATACGCAGCATTTT. It specifies CASSPVGQGKSMDTQHF.

This clonotype was seen a few times. A much larger clone is a single base away; this may be a read error. V and J are TRBV7-2 and TRBJ2-1; TRBD2 matches 8 bases. CDR1 is SGHTA and CDR2 is FQGNSA in the germline V gene. The length of the CDR3 is 15 residues. CDR3 residues: CASSQVAGTYNEQIF. For the CDR3, the DNA is TGTGCCAGCAGCCAAGTAGCGGGGACCTACAATGAGCAGATCTTC.

This clonotype was detected only a few times. This rearrangement joins TRBV24-1 to TRBJ2-1, with 8 bases identical to TRBD2. V trimming: 1 base; J trimming: 4 bases; junction bases outside the gene matches: 2. Germline V gene lookup returns CDR1 KGHDR and CDR2 SFDVKD. The CDR3 is 15 residues long. The CDR3 DNA follows: TGTGCCACCAGTGATTTCGCGGGAGGTTACAATGAGCAGTTCTTC. This encodes CATSDFAGGYNEQFF.

This clonotype was counted ten times or more. The chain joins TRBV14 to TRBJ1-6; D ambiguous. The CDR3 sequence is 14 residues long. Germline V gene data show CDR1 as SGHDN and CDR2 as FVKESK. The germline V and J ends were trimmed by 2 bases and 9 bases, with 11 bases remaining between them. In DNA, the CDR3 is TGTGCCAGCAGCCAAAAGGCTGAGGGTTCACCCCTCCACTTT. Protein sequence: CASSQKAEGSPLHF.